The entry below describes one T cell receptor beta chain. The antigen is unknown. This record comes from a study of graft-versus-host responses after intestinal transplantation. Whole-study findings and limits: Some GvH clones appeared in ileal mucosa or blood before recipient bone marrow.

Germline CDR1 is PRHDT and CDR2 is FYEKMQ (reference sequence). CDR3 length: 14 amino acids. V dropped 2 bases and J dropped 5 bases, with 9 bases sitting between them. Profiling relied on immunoSEQ multiplex PCR, and the TCRdb table lists in-frame clones only, not all of them. The table has tens of thousands of clones, 82% seen once; the top ten hold about 0.93%. The source was unstimulated CD8+ T cells sorted from spleen or lymph node cells, collected before transplant. V and J are TRBV13 and TRBJ2-2, with D unresolved. The sequence was obtained from a human donor who was the organ donor for an intestinal transplant. CDR3 amino acids: CASSLKVRTGELFF. The CDR3 nucleotides read TGTGCCAGCAGCTTAAAGGTGCGGACCGGGGAGCTGTTTTTT. Using reference TRBV13 and TRBJ2-2 for the parts outside the CDR3, the full variable domain is AAGVIQSPRHLIKEKRETATLKCYPIPRHDTVYWYQQGPGQDPQFLISFYEKMQSDKGSIPDRFSAQQFSDYHSELNMSSLELGDSALYFCASSLKVRTGELFFGEGSRLTVL.